This T cell receptor beta chain appears in the sequencing data of a study of blood T cell repertoires in COVID-19. Only in-frame clones appear in the TCRdb table, and some are missing; sequencing was by immunoSEQ multiplex PCR. The sample contains approximately 300,000 clones, around 90% of which appear only once. V lost 3 bases to trimming and J lost 8 bases, with 13 bases between them. There are 13 residues in the CDR3. Per the germline V gene, CDR1 is DFQATT and CDR2 is SNEGSKA (reference sequence). The chain has TRBV20-1 and TRBJ1-4, with D possibly being TRBD1 (6 bases). Sequencing used peripheral blood. The sequence derives from a middle-aged man with active or convalescent COVID-19. CDR3: CSASGTLTEKLFF. As DNA, the CDR3 is TGCAGTGCTAGTGGGACACTCACCGAAAAACTGTTTTTT.